This T cell receptor beta chain was recorded in a study of T cell repertoires in cytomegalovirus infection. On the study more broadly: CMV epitopes used comprised recently identified HLA-C-restricted ones and well-studied HLA-B-restricted ones. CMV infection and matching HLA type were both indicated by public TCR beta signatures.

General observations from the study: The response measured ex vivo was dominated by TCR beta clonotypes (HLA-C-restricted and CMV-specific).

About this clonotype: Its antigen is unknown.

There are 14 residues in the CDR3. V lost 6 bases to trimming and J lost 2 bases, with 8 bases between them. Germline V gene sequence: CDR1 MNHEY, CDR2 SMNVEV (reference sequence). Via MiXCR, TCRdb re-called the reads, giving one row per CDR3 protein. Of 750,000 to 900,000 distinct CDR3 sequences detected, 29% appear once; the ten largest clones hold roughly 13%. V is TRBV27 and J is TRBJ1-6, with D unclear. Sample: cultured CD8+ T cells from PBMCs, taken from culture after CMV antigen stimulation. The source is a human donor in good health (CMV status not recorded). Some clones in this sample may be carry-over from other donors' samples. CDR3 sequence: CASRNGAYNSPLHF. CDR3 DNA sequence: TGTGCCAGCAGGAACGGGGCCTATAATTCACCCCTCCACTTT.